This T cell receptor (beta chain) derives from a study of identical twins. Everyone who gave samples was a healthy Caucasian. This clonotype was found many times. The antigen remains unidentified. General study points: Insertion counts were lower in abundant cord blood beta clonotypes, a trend that memory repertoires did not show. Partly confounded zero-insertion analyses could result from invariant MAIT and iNKT cells.

The CDR3 has 13 residues. Trimming took off 7 bases at V and 6 bases at J, with 15 bases between the two ends. TCRdb processed the 5' RACE reads anew with MiXCR; each CDR3 protein has one entry. The sample contains roughly 710,000 distinct CDR3 sequences, 5.5% to 6.5% of which appear only once. This sequence joins TRBV12-3 or TRBV12-4 and TRBJ1-1, with D hard to call. The receptor's source is a man between 18 and 35 years old in good health. The sequenced material came from naive T cells sorted from blood. The CDR3 reads CASTQTLFPEAFF. Here the CDR3 DNA reads TGTGCCAGCACCCAGACTCTCTTTCCTGAAGCTTTCTTT.